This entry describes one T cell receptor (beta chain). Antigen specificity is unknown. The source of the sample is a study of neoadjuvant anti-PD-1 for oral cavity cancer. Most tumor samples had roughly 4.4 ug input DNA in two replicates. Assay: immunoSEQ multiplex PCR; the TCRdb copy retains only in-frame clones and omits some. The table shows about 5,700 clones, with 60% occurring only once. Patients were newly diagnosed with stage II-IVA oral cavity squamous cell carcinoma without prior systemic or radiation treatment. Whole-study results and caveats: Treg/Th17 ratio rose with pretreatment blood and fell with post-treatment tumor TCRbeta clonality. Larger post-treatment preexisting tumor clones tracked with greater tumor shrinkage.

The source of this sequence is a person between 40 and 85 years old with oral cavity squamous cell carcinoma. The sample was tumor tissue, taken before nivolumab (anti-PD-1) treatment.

For the CDR3, the DNA is TGTGCCAGCAGTGGGACAGGGAATTACTATGGCTACACCTTC. Amino acids: CASSGTGNYYGYTF. The V call is TRBV2, the J call TRBJ1-2, with 8 bases identical to TRBD1. Germline V gene sequence: CDR1 SNHLY, CDR2 FYNNEI. The CDR3 length is 14 residues. Trimming cost V 4 bases and J 3 bases; bases outside gene matches: 4. The whole variable domain, filled in from reference TRBV2 and TRBJ1-2, reads EPEVTQTPSHQVTQMGQEVILRCVPISNHLYFYWYRQILGQKVEFLVSFYNNEISEKSEIFDDQFSVERPDGSNFTLKIRSTKLEDSAMYFCASSGTGNYYGYTFGSGTRLTVV.